The 32 T cell receptor beta chains reported below all come from one sample, sequenced in a study of blood T cell repertoires in COVID-19. Sequencing was performed with immunoSEQ multiplex PCR; in TCRdb, only in-frame clones are kept and a portion is missing. The sample has tens of thousands of clones; roughly 77% are singletons. Material for sequencing was peripheral blood. Receptor source: a human donor in a cohort sampled during active COVID-19.

The chain has TRBV4-3 and TRBJ1-6; TRBD1 aligns across 11 bases. CDR3 length equals 16 residues. The V gene end was trimmed by 2 bases and the J gene end by 10 bases; junction bases not matched to a gene: 7. The germline CDR1 and CDR2 sequences are LGHNA and YSLEER. DNA of the CDR3: TGCGCCAGCAGCCAAACCCGGGACAGGGGGAGGTCACCCCTCCACTTT. Translation: CASSQTRDRGRSPLHF.

This clone was counted a few times. This rearrangement joins TRBV7-2 to TRBJ1-2; the match to TRBD1 covers 12 bases. The CDR3 contains 15 residues. From germline, CDR1 is SGHTA and CDR2 FQGNSA. V was clipped by 5 bases and J by 4 bases; unmatched bases: 5. The CDR3 loop is CASSPGTGGFYGYTF. The CDR3 DNA reads as TGTGCCAGCAGCCCCGGGACAGGGGGCTTCTATGGCTACACCTTC.

The chain carries TRBV4-1 and TRBJ2-3; 11 nucleotides align to TRBD2. V shed 4 bases and J 5 bases; nucleotides not matched to a gene: 11. The CDR3 spans 17 residues. The germline V gene encodes CDR1 MGHRA and CDR2 YSYEKL. CDR3 sequence (DNA): TGCGCCAGCAGCCCCTTTCCTAGCGGGGGGCGGGGAGATACGCAGTATTTT. Translation: CASSPFPSGGRGDTQYF.

This rearrangement joins TRBV19 to TRBJ2-7; 7 bases match TRBD1. Germline V lookup: CDR1 LNHDA, CDR2 SQIVND (reference sequence). The CDR3 loop spans 15 amino acids. The junction had 10 bases not matched to a gene; V was cut back by 7 bases and J by 1 base. The CDR3 reads CASNKAQGYSYEQYF. For the CDR3, the DNA is TGTGCCAGTAATAAGGCACAGGGGTATTCCTACGAGCAGTACTTC.

In regard to this clone: A read error may account for a junction end that differs from germline. The gene calls are TRBV18 and TRBJ2-1; tentatively, D is TRBD1 or TRBD2 (6 bases each). Germline V gene sequence: CDR1 KGHSH, CDR2 LQKENI. This CDR3 has 15 amino acids. The chain's CDR3 is CASSPQGGDYNEQFF. The CDR3 DNA reads as TGTGCCAGCTCCCCACAGGGAGGAGATTACAATGAGCAGTTCTTC.

The rearrangement uses TRBV5-6 and TRBJ1-2, with D unresolved. The V and J ends lost 1 base and 7 bases respectively, with 5 bases between them. Looked up from germline, CDR1 is SGHDT and CDR2 is YYEEEE. There are 11 residues in the CDR3. CDR3 in amino acids: CASSLRGGYTF. In DNA, the CDR3 is TGTGCCAGCAGCTTGAGAGGTGGCTACACCTTC.

CDR3 in DNA: TGTGCCACCAGTGATCCGGGGACTAGCGGGGATTTTACAGATACGCAGTATTTT. Its translation: CATSDPGTSGDFTDTQYF. The chain recombines TRBV24-1 with TRBJ2-3, with 13 positions matching TRBD2. The CDR3 sequence is 18 residues long. CDR1 and CDR2 from the germline V gene are KGHDR and SFDVKD. V trimming: 3 bases; J trimming: 3 bases; junction bases outside the gene matches: 8.

The chain uses TRBV7-9 and TRBJ2-3; D is uncertain. Deletions cut 3 bases from V and 2 bases from J, with 9 bases between. The CDR3 contains 14 residues. Germline values: CDR1 SEHNR, CDR2 FQNEAQ (reference sequence). The CDR3 DNA sequence: TGTGCCAGCAGCTTTCTCGGGTTCACAGATACGCAGTATTTT. The encoded protein is CASSFLGFTDTQYF.

This clone came up once. The rearrangement links TRBV27 to TRBJ1-1, with 8 positions matching TRBD1. CDR3 size: 17 residues. The V and J ends lost 6 bases and 0 bases, in that order; junction bases with no gene match: 12. Germline assignment: CDR1 MNHEY and CDR2 SMNVEV (reference sequence). CDR3: CASRRTGPSIMNTEAFF. CDR3 nucleotide sequence: TGTGCCAGCAGGCGGACAGGGCCTTCGATAATGAACACTGAAGCTTTCTTT.

The V call is TRBV9, the J call TRBJ2-1; D unresolved. Trimming took off 0 bases at V and 0 bases at J, with 7 bases between the two ends. The germline CDR1 and CDR2 sequences are SGDLS and YYNGEE. The CDR3 has 15 residues. CDR3 bases: TGTGCCAGCAGCGTAGGGTCCTACTCCTACAATGAGCAGTTCTTC. This codes for CASSVGSYSYNEQFF.

The chain uses TRBV5-1 and TRBJ2-7; no reliable D call. V was clipped by 1 base and J by 0 bases, with 8 bases between them. The CDR3 runs to 14 residues. The germline V gene encodes CDR1 SGHRS and CDR2 YFSETQ. CDR3 bases: TGCGCCAGCAGCTTGTCACCGAGCTCCTACGAGCAGTACTTC. Encoded protein: CASSLSPSSYEQYF.

The chain joins TRBV7-3 to TRBJ1-2; D is possibly TRBD1 (5 bases). Germline V gene lookup returns CDR1 SGHTA and CDR2 FQGTGA. The CDR3 contains 13 residues. Trimming stripped 2 bases from V and 2 bases from J, with 6 bases between. The CDR3 DNA reads as TGTGCCAGCAGCTTACGGGGGAACTATGGCTACACCTTC. Its protein is CASSLRGNYGYTF.

This clone appeared a few times. The chain recombines TRBV11-2 with TRBJ2-7; 8 bases agree with TRBD2. With 3 bases clipped from V and 6 bases from J, the junction kept 10 bases outside the gene matches. Germline lookup yields CDR1 SGHAT and CDR2 FQNNGV. This CDR3 contains 15 residues. As DNA, the CDR3 is TGTGCCAGCAGCTTGAGTTACGGGGGGGCCGCCGAGCAGTACTTC. Residues: CASSLSYGGAAEQYF.

The V call is TRBV7-2, the J call TRBJ2-5; D is perhaps TRBD1 (6 bases). V lost 1 base, J lost 4 bases, and 10 bases lay in between. Germline V gene data show CDR1 as SGHTA and CDR2 as FQGNSA. The CDR3 loop spans 14 amino acids. The CDR3: CASSLGGRRETQYF. In DNA form, the CDR3 reads TGTGCCAGCAGCTTAGGGGGGCGTAGAGAGACCCAGTACTTC.

The DNA of the CDR3 is TGCAGCGCCTACGGGACTCTGAATCGGGGAAACATTCAGTACTTC. Encoded protein: CSAYGTLNRGNIQYF. The rearrangement uses TRBV29-1 and TRBJ2-4, with D possibly TRBD2 on 6 matching bases. V lost 7 bases and J 6 bases, leaving 22 bases between the germline ends. Looked up from germline, CDR1 is SQVTM and CDR2 is ANQGSEA. The CDR3 extends over 15 amino acids.

V usage is TRBV6-5 and J usage is TRBJ2-3, with 8 bases identical to TRBD1. The germline V gene encodes CDR1 MNHEY and CDR2 SVGAGI. V shed 6 bases and J 5 bases; nucleotides not matched to a gene: 7. The CDR3 sequence is 14 residues long. Here the CDR3 DNA reads TGTGCCAGCAGGCTGACAGGGGTGGTAGATACGCAGTATTTT. As protein: CASRLTGVVDTQYF.

In its sample, this clone was seen a few times. The chain carries TRBV18 and TRBJ1-1; D unclear. V was cut by 3 bases and J by 2 bases, with 4 bases left in between. This CDR3 comprises 12 residues. The germline CDR1 and CDR2 sequences are KGHSH and LQKENI. In nucleotides, the CDR3 is TGTGCCAGCTCACCTCGTAACACTGAAGCTTTCTTT. Amino acids: CASSPRNTEAFF.

The CDR3 sequence: CASSQTGDSYNEQFF. CDR3 DNA: TGTGCCAGTAGCCAAACAGGGGACTCCTACAATGAGCAGTTCTTC. The genes are TRBV19 and TRBJ2-1, with 7 positions matching TRBD1. The germline gives CDR1 LNHDA, CDR2 SQIVND (reference sequence). With 6 bases clipped from V and 0 bases from J, the junction kept 5 bases outside the gene matches. There are 15 residues in the CDR3.

This clone is a singleton in its sample. The chain combines TRBV9 with TRBJ1-3; maybe TRBD1 (6 bases). This CDR3 has 13 residues. The germline V and J ends were trimmed by 5 bases and 4 bases, with 10 bases remaining between them. CDR1 is SGDLS and CDR2 is YYNGEE in the germline V gene. In nucleotides, the CDR3 is TGTGCCAGCAGAGGGGACAACGGAAACACCATATATTTT. Translation: CASRGDNGNTIYF.

The chain combines TRBV27 with TRBJ1-3, with D uncertain. This CDR3 comprises 15 residues. Germline values: CDR1 MNHEY, CDR2 SMNVEV (reference sequence). The V end lost 8 bases, the J end lost 3 bases, and 17 bases lay between the germline ends. The chain's CDR3 is CASARYQAHGNTIYF. In DNA form, the CDR3 reads TGTGCCAGCGCCAGATACCAGGCCCATGGAAACACCATATATTTT.

The CDR3 DNA is TGTGCCAGCAGCTACTACAGGGGTGGCACTGAAGCTTTCTTT. This sequence encodes CASSYYRGGTEAFF. The rearrangement uses TRBV13 and TRBJ1-1; 7 bases align to TRBD1. Germline CDR1 PRHDT, CDR2 FYEKMQ (reference sequence). The J segment lost 4 bases and the V segment lost 4 bases, leaving 6 bases of the junction unmatched. The CDR3 is made up of 14 amino acids. Drawing the rest from reference TRBV13 and TRBJ1-1, the complete variable domain is AAGVIQSPRHLIKEKRETATLKCYPIPRHDTVYWYQQGPGQDPQFLISFYEKMQSDKGSIPDRFSAQQFSDYHSELNMSSLELGDSALYFCASSYYRGGTEAFFGQGTRLTVV.

This clone showed up just once. The V and J genes are TRBV18 and TRBJ1-1; possible D gene TRBD1, 6 bases. The germline CDR1 and CDR2 sequences are KGHSH and LQKENI. The CDR3 is made up of 13 amino acids. V was pared by 2 bases and J by 5 bases, with 9 bases between. The CDR3, as DNA: TGTGCCAGCTCACCAGACAGGATGACTGAAGCTTTCTTT. The encoded protein is CASSPDRMTEAFF.

The gene calls are TRBV24-1 and TRBJ2-2, with D tentatively TRBD2 (7 bases). The CDR3 totals 17 residues. Deletions cut 5 bases from V and 0 bases from J, with 15 bases between. CDR1 is KGHDR, CDR2 SFDVKD, per germline. In nucleotides, the CDR3 is TGTGCCACCAGTGGGGGGAGGGGGTTCGCGAACACCGGGGAGCTGTTTTTT. Translation: CATSGGRGFANTGELFF.

J is TRBJ2-7 and V is TRBV18, with 7 bases aligning to TRBD1. The CDR3 contains 16 residues. Germline loops: CDR1 KGHSH, CDR2 LQKENI. V shed 5 bases, J shed 0 bases, and the junction held 10 bases outside the gene matches. The CDR3 here is CASSSGTADYSYEQYF. The CDR3 region has the DNA TGTGCCAGCTCATCCGGGACAGCCGACTACTCCTACGAGCAGTACTTC.

The CDR3 DNA reads as TGTGCCAGCAGCACCCCGGGGTCTGGGGCCAACGTCCTGACTTTC. This translates into CASSTPGSGANVLTF. This chain uses TRBV7-9 with TRBJ2-6; possible D gene TRBD2, 5 bases. V was shortened by 5 bases and J by 1 base, with 9 bases between the two germline ends. Germline loops: CDR1 SEHNR, CDR2 FQNEAQ (reference sequence). This CDR3 comprises 15 residues.

The CDR3 loop reads CSDHRGGYTF. CDR3 sequence (DNA): TGCAGCGACCACAGGGGTGGCTACACCTTC. This chain connects TRBV29-1 to TRBJ1-2, with TRBD1 identical over 7 bases. The CDR3 contains 10 residues. Germline V CDR1 and CDR2: SQVTM, ANQGSEA. The V and J ends lost 7 bases and 7 bases, in that order; junction bases with no gene match: 3.

This clone was seen a single time. The rearrangement uses TRBV10-3 and TRBJ2-7, with 8 bases identical to TRBD2. There are 14 residues in the CDR3. V lost 4 bases, J lost 0 bases, and 2 bases stayed unmatched. The germline V gene has CDR1 ENHRY and CDR2 SYGVKD. The CDR3 bases are TGTGCCATCAGTGGGCTAGCGGGCTCCTACGAGCAGTACTTC. It codes for CAISGLAGSYEQYF.

The chain combines TRBV5-5 with TRBJ2-7, with TRBD1 as a possible D gene (7 bases). The germline CDR1 and CDR2 sequences are SGHKS and YYEKEE (reference sequence). Trimming took off 4 bases at V and 5 bases at J, with 16 bases between the two ends. The CDR3 is 14 amino acids. DNA of the CDR3: TGTGCCAGCAGCGTCAGGGGGGTTGAGGACGAGCAGTACTTC. Its translation: CASSVRGVEDEQYF. Full variable domain (missing parts from reference TRBV5-5 and TRBJ2-7): DAGVTQSPTHLIKTRGQQVTLRCSPISGHKSVSWYQQVLGQGPQFIFQYYEKEERGRGNFPDRFSARQFPNYSSELNVNALLLGDSALYLCASSVRGVEDEQYFGPGTRLTVT.

This chain connects TRBV7-2 to TRBJ1-1; 11 nucleotides agree with TRBD1. V trimming: 1 base; J trimming: 7 bases; junction bases outside the gene matches: 5. CDR3 length: 15 residues. From germline, CDR1 is SGHTA and CDR2 FQGNSA. The CDR3 nucleotides are TGTGCCAGCAGCTTAGGGGGGACAGGGGGAGATGAAGCTTTCTTT. It is translated as CASSLGGTGGDEAFF.

The genes are TRBV7-2 and TRBJ1-5; 7 bases are shared with TRBD1. CDR1 and CDR2 (germline): SGHTA, FQGNSA. J lost 10 bases, V lost 3 bases, and 12 bases had no gene match. CDR3 length: 15 residues. DNA for the CDR3: TGTGCCAGCAGCTTCGGACAGGAACTAAATCCCCCCCAGCATTTT. This gives the protein CASSFGQELNPPQHF.

This rearrangement joins TRBV5-1 to TRBJ2-2; D is uncertain. The V gene lost 1 base and the J gene lost 3 bases, with 10 bases spanning the gap. This CDR3 spans 15 amino acids. Germline V gene lookup returns CDR1 SGHRS and CDR2 YFSETQ. The CDR3 reads CASSLSQSYTGELFF. CDR3 DNA: TGCGCCAGCAGCTTGTCACAGTCTTACACCGGGGAGCTGTTTTTT.

As for this clone: The sample holds other DNA sequences that translate to the same CDR3. The V call is TRBV6-5, the J call TRBJ2-6, with 10 bases fitting TRBD1. The ends lost 6 bases at V and 3 bases at J; junction bases unmatched: 2. Germline V gene lookup returns CDR1 MNHEY and CDR2 SVGAGI. There are 15 residues in the CDR3. CDR3 in DNA: TGTGCCAGCAGGACAGGGGGCAGTGGGGCCAACGTCCTGACTTTC. Amino acid sequence: CASRTGGSGANVLTF.